A single sample gave rise to the 23 T cell receptor beta chains below, sequenced in a study of T cells in tuberculosis. The method was immunoSEQ multiplex PCR; TCRdb's version includes in-frame clones alone and lacks a portion of them. The repertoire holds about 22,000 clones, with about 97% as singletons. The sequencing input was PBMCs. These receptors were taken from a donor between 10 and 35 years old with latent tuberculosis or without tuberculosis infection.

This clone was seen a single time. The rearrangement joins TRBV7-2 to TRBJ2-3; TRBD2 might be the D (6 bases). CDR3 length: 15 amino acids. Trimming cost V 1 base and J 2 bases, with 10 bases left between them. CDR1 SGHTA and CDR2 FQGNSA come from the germline V gene. The CDR3: CASSLGGTDTDTQYF. The CDR3 nucleotides read TGTGCCAGCAGCTTAGGCGGGACCGACACAGATACGCAGTATTTT.

This chain uses TRBV7-9 with TRBJ1-1; 9 bases line up with TRBD1. Losses at the gene ends were 8 bases for V and 4 bases for J; bases not matched to a gene: 11. This CDR3 is built from 15 residues. Germline CDR1 SEHNR, CDR2 FQNEAQ (reference sequence). CDR3 residues: CASYWTGTGFTEAFF. CDR3 in DNA: TGTGCCAGCTACTGGACCGGGACAGGGTTCACTGAAGCTTTCTTT. The variable domain in full, with the rest retrieved from reference TRBV7-9 and TRBJ1-1, is DTGVSQNPRHKITKRGQNVTFRCDPISEHNRLYWYRQTLGQGPEFLTYFQNEAQLEKSRLLSDRFSAERPKGSFSTLEIQRTEQGDSAMYLCASYWTGTGFTEAFFGQGTRLTVV.

A single count supports this clone. The chain uses TRBV29-1 and TRBJ2-3; D might be TRBD1 (6 bases). This CDR3 is 12 amino acids long. Germline V gene sequence: CDR1 SQVTM, CDR2 ANQGSEA. Trimming removed 4 bases from V and 6 bases from J, with 11 bases in between. CDR3 amino acids: CSVAETGDTQYF. In DNA, the CDR3 is TGCAGCGTTGCAGAAACAGGGGATACGCAGTATTTT.

The CDR3 bases are TGTGCCAGCAGCGTTCTTCGAGCCCCCCTGGATACGCAGTATTTT. Translation gives CASSVLRAPLDTQYF. The chain uses TRBV7-2 and TRBJ2-3; D is undetermined. Germline lookup yields CDR1 SGHTA and CDR2 FQGNSA. V was shortened by 5 bases and J by 6 bases, with 18 bases between the two germline ends. CDR3 length equals 15 residues. The full variable domain, with the rest looked up from reference TRBV7-2 and TRBJ2-3, is GAGVSQSPSNKVTEKGKDVELRCDPISGHTALYWYRQSLGQGLEFLIYFQGNSAPDKSGLPSDRFSAERTGGSVSTLTIQRTQQEDSAVYLCASSVLRAPLDTQYFGPGTRLTVL.

This rearrangement joins TRBV7-7 to TRBJ2-3; 7 bases match TRBD2. This CDR3 has 14 amino acids. The J segment lost 8 bases and the V segment lost 5 bases, leaving 10 bases of the junction unmatched. Looked up from germline, CDR1 is SSHAT and CDR2 is FNYEAQ (reference sequence). CDR3 nucleotides: TGTGCCAGCAGCGCATCTAGCGGCCTGATTACGCAGTATTTT. Amino acids: CASSASSGLITQYF.

V and J are TRBV28 and TRBJ1-1; 8 positions match TRBD1. Germline assignment: CDR1 MDHEN and CDR2 SYDVKM. The V segment lost 7 bases and the J segment 12 bases; nucleotides outside the gene matches: 13. This CDR3 is 13 amino acids long. The CDR3 sequence is CASNLLDRTGTFF. DNA of the CDR3: TGTGCCAGCAATCTACTTGACAGGACAGGGACTTTCTTT.

J is TRBJ2-3 and V is TRBV6-6; D possibly corresponds to TRBD1 (5 bases). V lost 5 bases and J lost 5, with 8 bases in between. The CDR3 has 12 amino acids. Germline loops: CDR1 MNHNY, CDR2 SVGAGI (reference sequence). In DNA form, the CDR3 reads TGTGCCAGCAGTCCCAGGGAAGATACGCAGTATTTT. Its protein product is CASSPREDTQYF.

The chain has TRBV7-8 and TRBJ2-3; 10 bases fit TRBD2. The CDR3 is made up of 16 amino acids. Germline loops: CDR1 SGHVS, CDR2 FQNEAQ. V lost 1 base and J lost 0; bases outside the gene matches: 1. CDR3 nucleotide sequence: TGTGCCAGCAGCTTAGTACTAGCGGGGAGCACAGATACGCAGTATTTT. This gives the protein CASSLVLAGSTDTQYF. Complete variable domain (other parts from reference TRBV7-8 and TRBJ2-3): GAGVSQSPRYKVAKRGQDVALRCDPISGHVSLFWYQQALGQGPEFLTYFQNEAQLDKSGLPSDRFFAERPEGSVSTLKIQRTQQEDSAVYLCASSLVLAGSTDTQYFGPGTRLTVL.

The gene calls are TRBV7-9 and TRBJ1-2; maybe TRBD1 (6 bases). Trimming took off 4 bases at V and 8 bases at J, with 23 bases between the two ends. From germline, CDR1 is SEHNR and CDR2 FQNEAQ (reference sequence). This CDR3 has 16 amino acids. In DNA form, the CDR3 reads TGTGCCAGCAGCTCACCCCCCTCAGGGGCAGGGGACGGCTACACCTTC. Translated: CASSSPPSGAGDGYTF.

The rearrangement uses TRBV19 and TRBJ2-1, with TRBD2 matching 12 bases. V lost 1 base to trimming and J lost 9 bases; unmatched junction nucleotides: 4. The CDR3 runs 15 residues. Germline V gives CDR1 LNHDA, CDR2 SQIVND (reference sequence). The CDR3, as DNA: TGTGCCAGTAGTATAGGACTAGCGGGAGTTCGTGAGCAGTTCTTC. Translated, it gives CASSIGLAGVREQFF.

The CDR3 protein is CASSQEIAALNTEAFF. CDR3 DNA: TGCGCCAGCAGCCAAGAGATCGCGGCGTTGAACACTGAAGCTTTCTTT. The V and J genes are TRBV4-1 and TRBJ1-1; no clear D. Germline V gene data show CDR1 as MGHRA and CDR2 as YSYEKL. Trimming removed 0 bases at V and 0 bases at J, with 11 bases between. This CDR3 comprises 16 residues.

The chain is built from TRBV30 and TRBJ2-7; the match to TRBD2 covers 9 bases. V was pared by 8 bases and J by 6 bases, with 11 bases of the junction left unmatched. Germline V gene lookup returns CDR1 GTSNPN and CDR2 SVGIG (reference sequence). The CDR3 runs 13 residues. Here the CDR3 DNA reads TGTGCCGGGCGGCCAAGCGGGAGGTCCGAGCAGTACTTC. Translating gives CAGRPSGRSEQYF. Full variable domain (remainder filled in from reference TRBV30 and TRBJ2-7): SQTIHQWPATLVQPVGSPLSLECTVEGTSNPNLYWYRQAAGRGLQLLFYSVGIGQISSEVPQNLSASRPQDRQFILSSKKLLLSDSGFYLCAGRPSGRSEQYFGPGTRLTVT.

The gene calls are TRBV27 and TRBJ2-3; possible D gene TRBD2, 5 bases. This CDR3 has 15 amino acids. Looked up from germline, CDR1 is MNHEY and CDR2 is SMNVEV (reference sequence). Trimming stripped 2 bases from V and 0 bases from J, with 9 bases between. In nucleotides, the CDR3 is TGTGCCAGCAGTTTAGGTGGGAGTAGCACAGATACGCAGTATTTT. Residues: CASSLGGSSTDTQYF.

V gene TRBV11-3 combines with J gene TRBJ2-1, with a weak D call TRBD2 (6 bases). Per germline, CDR1 SGHNT and CDR2 YENEEA. The length of the CDR3 is 13 residues. Deletions cut 7 bases from V and 5 bases from J, with 12 bases between. CDR3: CASTSEGHNEQFF. Here the CDR3 DNA reads TGTGCCAGCACATCGGAGGGCCACAATGAGCAGTTCTTC.

The chain is built from TRBV7-9 and TRBJ1-1; D is undetermined. V was pared by 2 bases and J by 7 bases, with 11 bases between. CDR3 length: 13 amino acids. From germline, CDR1 is SEHNR and CDR2 FQNEAQ (reference sequence). CDR3 loop: CASSLQVGSEAFF. CDR3 sequence (DNA): TGTGCCAGCAGCTTACAGGTCGGCAGTGAAGCTTTCTTT.

V usage is TRBV18 and J usage is TRBJ1-1; D perhaps matches TRBD1 (6 bases). Germline CDR1 KGHSH, CDR2 LQKENI. Trimming cost V 0 bases and J 4 bases, with 9 bases left between them. This CDR3 contains 14 residues. The CDR3 loop reads CASSPPPGVTEAFF. The CDR3 DNA reads as TGTGCCAGCTCACCACCACCAGGGGTCACTGAAGCTTTCTTT.

The chain is built from TRBV10-2 and TRBJ1-1; unclear D gene. The V and J ends lost 3 bases and 6 bases respectively, with 17 bases between them. The CDR3 consists of 15 residues. CDR1 and CDR2 (germline): WSHSY, SAAADI. CDR3 in amino acids: CASSDPPDTGPEAFF. In DNA, the CDR3 is TGCGCCAGCAGTGACCCGCCAGACACTGGTCCTGAAGCTTTCTTT.

V is TRBV5-1 and J is TRBJ2-7; the match to TRBD2 covers 12 bases. The CDR3 is 14 amino acids. Germline values: CDR1 SGHRS, CDR2 YFSETQ. Unmatched junction bases numbered 5, after V lost 4 bases and J lost 6 bases. CDR3 protein: CASSPGLAGIEQYF. As DNA, the CDR3 is TGCGCCAGCAGCCCCGGACTAGCGGGGATCGAGCAGTACTTC.

V gene TRBV9 combines with J gene TRBJ2-3, with 12 bases aligning to TRBD2. CDR1 and CDR2 (germline): SGDLS, YYNGEE. With 0 bases clipped from V and 2 bases from J, the junction kept 4 bases outside the gene matches. The CDR3 has 17 residues. The CDR3, as DNA: TGTGCCAGCAGCGTAGAGGGACTAGCGGGCCCCACAGATACGCAGTATTTT. Protein: CASSVEGLAGPTDTQYF.

This chain links TRBV29-1 with TRBJ2-1; D is perhaps TRBD2 (6 bases). Germline values: CDR1 SQVTM, CDR2 ANQGSEA. This CDR3 comprises 16 residues. V lost 7 bases, J lost 4 bases, and 23 bases lay in between. CDR3 protein: CSGILRGYSTYNEQFF. The CDR3 nucleotides read TGCAGCGGCATCCTTCGGGGGTACTCTACTTACAATGAGCAGTTCTTC.

The table lists this clone with a few counts. The chain couples TRBV28 to TRBJ1-2; D gene ambiguous. Germline-derived CDR1 and CDR2 are MDHEN and SYDVKM. V was clipped by 1 base and J by 7 bases, with 7 bases between them. The CDR3 is 12 residues long. The DNA of the CDR3 is TGTGCCAGCAGTTTATTGGGCGTTGGCTACACCTTC. It translates to CASSLLGVGYTF.

This chain connects TRBV2 to TRBJ2-7; D is unresolved. V lost 10 bases to trimming and J lost 7 bases, with 23 bases between them. There are 14 residues in the CDR3. Germline loops: CDR1 SNHLY, CDR2 FYNNEI. The CDR3 is CATTPITRPGEQYF. CDR3 sequence (DNA): TGTGCCACGACTCCAATTACAAGACCTGGGGAGCAGTACTTC.

The V and J genes are TRBV9 and TRBJ2-1; TRBD1 matches 8 bases. The J segment lost 3 bases and the V segment lost 7 bases, leaving 6 bases of the junction unmatched. Germline assignment: CDR1 SGDLS and CDR2 YYNGEE. The CDR3 is 14 residues long. The chain's CDR3 is CASSDRGLYNEQFF. As DNA, the CDR3 is TGTGCCAGCTCCGACAGGGGCCTCTACAATGAGCAGTTCTTC.